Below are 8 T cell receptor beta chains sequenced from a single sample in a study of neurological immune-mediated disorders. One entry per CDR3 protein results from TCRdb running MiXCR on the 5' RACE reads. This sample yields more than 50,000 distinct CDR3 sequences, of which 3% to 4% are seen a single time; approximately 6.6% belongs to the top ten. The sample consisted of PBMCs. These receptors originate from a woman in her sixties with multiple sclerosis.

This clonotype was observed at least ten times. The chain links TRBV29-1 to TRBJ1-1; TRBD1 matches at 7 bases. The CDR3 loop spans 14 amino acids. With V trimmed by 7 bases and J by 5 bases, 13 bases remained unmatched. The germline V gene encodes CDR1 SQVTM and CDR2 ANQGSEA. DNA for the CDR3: TGCAGCGGGATGTTAGGGGGCGCTGGGACTGAAGCTTTCTTT. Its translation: CSGMLGGAGTEAFF.

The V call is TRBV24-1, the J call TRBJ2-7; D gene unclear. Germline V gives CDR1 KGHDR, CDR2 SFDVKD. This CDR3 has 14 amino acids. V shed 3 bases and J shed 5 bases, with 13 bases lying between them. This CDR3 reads CATSDRGNNHEQYF. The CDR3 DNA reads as TGTGCCACCAGTGATCGAGGTAACAACCACGAGCAGTACTTC.

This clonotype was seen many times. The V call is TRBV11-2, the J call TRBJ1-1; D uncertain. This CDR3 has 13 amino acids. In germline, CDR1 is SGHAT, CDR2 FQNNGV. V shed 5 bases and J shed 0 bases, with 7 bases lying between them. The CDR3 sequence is CASSPDLNTEAFF. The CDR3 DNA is TGTGCCAGCAGCCCTGACCTGAACACTGAAGCTTTCTTT.

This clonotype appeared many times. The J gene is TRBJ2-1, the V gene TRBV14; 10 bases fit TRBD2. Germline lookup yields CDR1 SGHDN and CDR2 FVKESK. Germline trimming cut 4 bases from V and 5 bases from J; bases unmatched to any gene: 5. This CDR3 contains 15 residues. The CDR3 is CASSLLAGENNEQFF. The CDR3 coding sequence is TGTGCCAGCAGCCTCCTAGCGGGGGAAAACAATGAGCAGTTCTTC.

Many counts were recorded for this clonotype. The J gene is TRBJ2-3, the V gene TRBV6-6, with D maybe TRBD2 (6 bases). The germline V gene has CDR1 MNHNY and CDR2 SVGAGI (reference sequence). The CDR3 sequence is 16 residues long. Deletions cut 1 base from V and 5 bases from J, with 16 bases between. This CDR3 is CASSYYPGGAGDTQYF. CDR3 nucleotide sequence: TGTGCCAGCAGTTACTACCCCGGAGGGGCAGGAGATACGCAGTATTTT.

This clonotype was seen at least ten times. DNA for the CDR3: TGCAGTGCTAGAGAGTGGCACACTGAAGCTTTCTTT. This translates into CSAREWHTEAFF. J is TRBJ1-1 and V is TRBV20-1; unclear D gene. This CDR3 has 12 residues. Germline assignment: CDR1 DFQATT and CDR2 SNEGSKA (reference sequence). Trimming removed 0 bases from V and 3 bases from J, with 5 bases in between.

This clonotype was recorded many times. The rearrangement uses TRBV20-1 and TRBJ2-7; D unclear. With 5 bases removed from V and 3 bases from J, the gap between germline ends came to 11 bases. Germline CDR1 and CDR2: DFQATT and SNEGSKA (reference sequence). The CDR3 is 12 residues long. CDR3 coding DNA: TGCAGTGCTCCAGAAACCCGCTACGAGCAGTACTTC. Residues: CSAPETRYEQYF.

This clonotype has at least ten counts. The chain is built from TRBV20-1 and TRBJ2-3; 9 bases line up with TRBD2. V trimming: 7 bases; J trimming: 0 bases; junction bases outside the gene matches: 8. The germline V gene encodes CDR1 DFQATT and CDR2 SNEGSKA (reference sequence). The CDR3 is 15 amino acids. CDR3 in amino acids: CSVGLRGGSTDTQYF. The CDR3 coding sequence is TGCAGTGTTGGATTGCGGGGGGGGAGCACAGATACGCAGTATTTT.